The TCR gamma chain under discussion was sequenced for a study of gamma-delta T cells after stem cell transplantation. This clone is deemed medium-sized (0.01 to 0.1%). A much larger clone sits a single nucleotide away, making a read error possible. The same CDR3 also results from other DNA sequences found in this sample. TCRdb re-called clones from the RT-PCR reads using CATT. This repertoire shows about 1,800 gamma-chain clones, 1.5% to 2% found once; its top ten account for approximately 34%. The junction had 1 base not matched to a gene; V was cut back by 2 bases and J by 6 bases. Germline V lookup: CDR1 GITISATS, CDR2 ISYDGTV (reference sequence). The CDR3 is 15 residues long.

Sequencing used gamma-delta T cells. This receptor was obtained from a human donor. It is not recorded whose cells these are; they may come from a transplant donor. The chain recombines TRGV9 with TRGJP. The CDR3 sequence: CALWEAELGKKIKVF. In DNA, the CDR3 is TGTGCCTTGTGGGAGGCAGAGTTGGGCAAAAAAATCAAGGTATTT.